This T cell receptor (beta chain) is drawn from a study of technical replicates of blood from a few donors. The CDR3 is 16 amino acids. CDR1 LGHNA and CDR2 YSLEER come from the germline V gene. J gave up 4 bases and V 0 bases, and 6 bases lay outside the gene matches. TCRdb's table, derived via immunoSEQ multiplex PCR, lists solely in-frame clones and lacks some. The sample yields over 70,000 clones, around 90% seen once. The chain joins TRBV4-3 to TRBJ2-1; 7 nucleotides agree with TRBD2. Input material: T cells isolated from PBMCs. The receptor was derived from a human donor in good health. The CDR3 bases are TGCGCCAGCAGCCAAGATGCGGGGACTAAATACAATGAGCAGTTCTTC. Translated, it gives CASSQDAGTKYNEQFF.